Shown below are 14 T cell receptor beta chains from a single sample sequenced in a study of T cell changes during pregnancy in multiple sclerosis (dated by TCRdb to between 2018 and 2020). Library creation used the immunoSEQ multiplex PCR assay. What TCRdb holds here is the immuneACCESS table cut down to in-frame rearrangements. Part of the clones is not present; checked against another copy, under half of the missing clones reflect an unresolved V gene, and the others are unexplained. A total of approximately 92,000 clones appear in this sample, 80% to 95% of them only once. Almost 1% of the sample is held by the ten biggest clonotypes. The material was peripheral blood, obtained after pregnancy. The source is a female donor with multiple sclerosis, enrolled in a pregnancy study.

The rearrangement joins TRBV5-6 to TRBJ2-1, with TRBD2 matching 7 bases. This CDR3 is built from 15 residues. The V gene's germline CDR1 is SGHDT and CDR2 YYEEEE. V gave up 6 bases and J gave up 0 bases; unmatched junction bases: 6. The CDR3 loop reads CASTYGGSSYNEQFF. The CDR3 bases are TGTGCCAGCACCTACGGGGGGAGCTCCTACAATGAGCAGTTCTTC.

V usage is TRBV21-1 and J usage is TRBJ2-1; the table names TRBD2, a call not compared with the DNA. TRBV21-1 is a pseudogene locus. The CDR3 has 15 residues. The CDR3 is CASSKRLAPPHEQFF. CDR3 sequence (DNA): TGTGCCAGCAGCAAGCGGCTAGCCCCACCGCATGAGCAGTTCTTC.

This clone was observed a single time. The V and J genes are TRBV5-4 and TRBJ2-5; tentative D call: TRBD2 (6 bases). The V end lost 5 bases, the J end lost 1 base, and 15 bases lay between the germline ends. There are 15 residues in the CDR3. The germline V gene encodes CDR1 SGHNT and CDR2 YYREEE (reference sequence). The DNA for the CDR3 is TGTGCCAGCAGATCGGCAACTAGCAGCCAAGAGACCCAGTACTTC. This sequence encodes CASRSATSSQETQYF.

The V call is TRBV6-1, the J call TRBJ2-2, with 7 positions matching TRBD2. The germline CDR1 and CDR2 sequences are MNHNS and SASEGT. This CDR3 spans 16 amino acids. Trimming took 1 base from V and 4 from J; bases not matched to a gene: 6. CDR3 region: CASSEGGGRITGELFF. CDR3 coding DNA: TGTGCCAGCAGTGAAGGAGGCGGGAGAATCACCGGGGAGCTGTTTTTT.

The chain is built from TRBV5-1 and TRBJ1-1; TRBD1 agrees at 8 bases. Germline V CDR1 and CDR2: SGHRS, YFSETQ. The CDR3 is made up of 14 amino acids. Unmatched junction bases numbered 9, after V lost 7 bases and J lost 4 bases. DNA of the CDR3: TGCGCCAGCGACCCCGGAGACAGGGGCACTGAAGCTTTCTTT. Protein product: CASDPGDRGTEAFF.

The chain has TRBV27 and TRBJ2-6; D is ambiguous. CDR3 length: 14 amino acids. Trimming left V 3 bases short and J 1 base short, with 4 bases between. The germline gives CDR1 MNHEY, CDR2 SMNVEV (reference sequence). DNA of the CDR3: TGTGCCAGCAGTTTGGCTTCTGGGGCCAACGTCCTGACTTTC. Its protein is CASSLASGANVLTF.

This clone occurred once. The V and J genes are TRBV2 and TRBJ2-2; 10 bases align to TRBD1. This CDR3 is 15 amino acids long. Germline loops: CDR1 SNHLY, CDR2 FYNNEI. Losses at the gene ends were 6 bases for V and 1 base for J; bases not matched to a gene: 2. The DNA for the CDR3 is TGTGCCAGCAGAAGGGACAGGGGGAACACCGGGGAGCTGTTTTTT. Translation gives CASRRDRGNTGELFF. Looking up the rest from reference TRBV2 and TRBJ2-2 gives the full variable domain: EPEVTQTPSHQVTQMGQEVILRCVPISNHLYFYWYRQILGQKVEFLVSFYNNEISEKSEIFDDQFSVERPDGSNFTLKIRSTKLEDSAMYFCASRRDRGNTGELFFGEGSRLTVL.

This clone was detected only a few times. The chain carries TRBV6-5 and TRBJ1-2; unclear D gene. V shed 4 bases and J shed 5 bases, with 14 bases lying between them. This CDR3 has 14 amino acids. Germline lookup yields CDR1 MNHEY and CDR2 SVGAGI. CDR3 DNA sequence: TGTGCCAGCAGTTTGTCGACAATGCATTATGGCTACACCTTC. The encoded protein is CASSLSTMHYGYTF.

The V call is TRBV19, the J call TRBJ1-1; 7 nucleotides line up with TRBD1. Germline assignment: CDR1 LNHDA and CDR2 SQIVND (reference sequence). V lost 5 bases and J lost 4; bases outside the gene matches: 7. The CDR3 runs 14 residues. The CDR3 sequence is CASSSRTGITEAFF. The CDR3 DNA sequence: TGTGCCAGTAGTTCCCGGACAGGAATCACTGAAGCTTTCTTT.

This chain connects TRBV6-5 to TRBJ2-7; D perhaps matches TRBD2 (6 bases). The CDR3 totals 14 residues. V lost 2 bases and J lost 6, with 14 bases in between. The germline gives CDR1 MNHEY, CDR2 SVGAGI. CDR3 sequence: CASSYTRVGGEQYF. CDR3 DNA sequence: TGTGCCAGCAGTTACACCCGGGTGGGAGGCGAGCAGTACTTC.

The chain combines TRBV6-5 with TRBJ2-2, with a tentative D call TRBD1 (5 bases). CDR1 MNHEY and CDR2 SVGAGI come from the germline V gene. This CDR3 is 15 amino acids long. V lost 0 bases, J lost 9 bases, and 14 bases lay in between. CDR3 in amino acids: CASSYSGGHSWELFF. CDR3 coding DNA: TGTGCCAGCAGTTACTCCGGCGGACATTCGTGGGAGCTGTTTTTT.

This chain connects TRBV9 to TRBJ2-6, with unresolved D. The CDR3 is made up of 17 amino acids. In germline, CDR1 is SGDLS, CDR2 YYNGEE. Trimming pared 3 bases from V and 4 bases from J, leaving 17 bases between. CDR3 region: CASSAPEFSTGANVLTF. The CDR3 DNA follows: TGTGCCAGCAGCGCCCCTGAATTTAGTACGGGGGCCAACGTCCTGACTTTC.

The chain recombines TRBV7-2 with TRBJ2-1, with TRBD2 identical over 10 bases. The CDR3 sequence is 19 residues long. CDR1 is SGHTA and CDR2 is FQGNSA in the germline V gene. V lost 5 bases to trimming and J lost 0 bases; unmatched junction nucleotides: 13. CDR3 bases: TGTGCCAGCAGCCTCCAGGGGGGGGCTAGCGGGAGCTCCTACAATGAGCAGTTCTTC. Protein product: CASSLQGGASGSSYNEQFF.

The V call is TRBV19, the J call TRBJ1-1; a weak D match, TRBD1 (5 bases). Trimming took off 5 bases at V and 1 base at J, with 11 bases between the two ends. Germline CDR1 and CDR2: LNHDA and SQIVND (reference sequence). CDR3 length: 14 residues. In nucleotides, the CDR3 is TGTGCCAGTAGTTGGTACCAGGGGAACACTGAAGCTTTCTTT. Amino acids: CASSWYQGNTEAFF. Variable domain in full (rest from reference TRBV19 and TRBJ1-1): DGGITQSPKYLFRKEGQNVTLSCEQNLNHDAMYWYRQDPGQGLRLIYYSQIVNDFQKGDIAEGYSVSREKKESFPLTVTSAQKNPTAFYLCASSWYQGNTEAFFGQGTRLTVV.